This T cell receptor beta chain stems from a study of blood T cell repertoires in COVID-19. Whole-study context: Both acute and convalescent COVID-19 samples were obtained from the United States, Italy and Spain. The analysed material was cDNA or gDNA that came from T cells, B-cell-depleted T cells, or PBMCs.

Authors' data handling: Nucleated cell counts were estimated from reference gene primer amplification. Libraries were prepared by immunoSEQ multiplex PCR; TCRdb keeps only in-frame clonotypes and omits some of them. V and J calls and clone size are given by that table; D and trimming were obtained from the DNA. The sample yields under 250,000 clones, 89% seen once. The CDR3 is 18 residues long. V lost 1 base, J lost 7 bases, and 22 bases lay in between. From germline, CDR1 is LGHNA and CDR2 YNFKEQ. The chain joins TRBV4-2 to TRBJ2-2; D possibly corresponds to TRBD1 (6 bases). This TCR derives from a man in his sixties who had recovered from COVID-19. The specimen sequenced was peripheral blood. In DNA form, the CDR3 reads TGTGCCAGCAGCCAAGGAGATAGAGCGCCAGGGGCGGGCGGGGAGCTGTTTTTT. This gives the protein CASSQGDRAPGAGGELFF.